This TCR beta chain was found in a study of cytomegalovirus exposure and HLA in healthy donors. General observations from the study: The likely origin of a cluster of highly shared sequence variants was a sequencing artifact.

This CDR3 is 14 amino acids long. V was shortened by 5 bases and J by 2 bases, with 12 bases between the two germline ends. From germline, CDR1 is SNHLY and CDR2 FYNNEI. Concerning this clone: Its antigen is as yet unknown.

This PCR relied on a set of 60 Vbeta primers and 13 Jbeta primers. The data were produced by immunoSEQ multiplex PCR, yet TCRdb's version contains in-frame clones alone and is incomplete. The sample has approximately 190,000 clones, around 87% seen once; the top ten hold 1.3%. The gene calls are TRBV2 and TRBJ2-5, with D possibly matching TRBD1 (6 bases). Sample: PBMCs. The receptor comes from a man aged 25 to 40 in good health and CMV-seronegative. CDR3 sequence reads: CASSSGQLQETQYF. Here the CDR3 DNA reads TGTGCCAGCAGTTCAGGACAGTTACAAGAGACCCAGTACTTC.